This record looks at one TCR beta chain sequence and its context. Its antigen is not identified. Amplified regions were TCR beta CDR3 sequences from RNA transcripts. First-round RT-PCR with HTBI primers amplified the TCR CDR3 region. TCRdb itself ran the multiplex PCR reads through MiXCR, one entry per CDR3 protein. This sample carries approximately 510,000 distinct CDR3 sequences, 40% to 50% of them seen once, and the ten largest clones take around two fifths. V lost 7 bases, J lost 6 bases, and 9 bases lay in between. CDR3 length: 11 residues. Looked up from germline, CDR1 is SGHNT and CDR2 is YYREEE (reference sequence). The data are from a study of T cells in Graves' hyperthyroidism and ophthalmopathy. Findings of the study overall: A model using 13 V-J features told ophthalmopathy apart from stable hyperthyroidism.

The sequence was obtained from an adult woman with Graves' disease, either hyperthyroidism or ophthalmopathy (not recorded which). What was sequenced was peripheral blood or thyroid tissue (not recorded which). This rearrangement joins TRBV5-4 to TRBJ2-3; D unresolved. DNA of the CDR3: TGTGCCAGCGTTGTAAGCGATACGCAGTATTTT. Translation gives CASVVSDTQYF. The entire variable domain, with the rest obtained from reference TRBV5-4 and TRBJ2-3, is as follows: ETGVTQSPTHLIKTRGQQVTLRCSSQSGHNTVSWYQQALGQGPQFIFQYYREEENGRGNFPPRFSGLQFPNYSSELNVNALELDDSALYLCASVVSDTQYFGPGTRLTVL.